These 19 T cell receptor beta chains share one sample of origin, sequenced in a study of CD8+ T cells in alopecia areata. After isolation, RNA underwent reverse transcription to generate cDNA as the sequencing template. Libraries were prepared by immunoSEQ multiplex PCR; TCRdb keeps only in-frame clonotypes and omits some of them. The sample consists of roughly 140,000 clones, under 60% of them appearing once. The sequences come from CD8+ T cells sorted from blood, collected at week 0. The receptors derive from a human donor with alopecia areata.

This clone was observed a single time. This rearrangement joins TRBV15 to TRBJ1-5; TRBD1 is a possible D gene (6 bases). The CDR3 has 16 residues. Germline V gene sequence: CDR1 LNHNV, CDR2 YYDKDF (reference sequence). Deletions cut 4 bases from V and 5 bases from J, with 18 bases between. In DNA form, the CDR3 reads TGTGCCACCAGCACATCAGACCTGGGGGCCGATCAGCCCCAGCATTTT. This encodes CATSTSDLGADQPQHF.

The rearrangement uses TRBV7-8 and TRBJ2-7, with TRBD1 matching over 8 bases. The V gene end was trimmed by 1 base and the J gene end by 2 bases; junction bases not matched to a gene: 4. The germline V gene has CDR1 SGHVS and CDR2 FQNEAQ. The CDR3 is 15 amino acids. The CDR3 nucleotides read TGTGCCAGCAGCTTAGACAGGGGGACCACCTACGAGCAGTACTTC. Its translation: CASSLDRGTTYEQYF. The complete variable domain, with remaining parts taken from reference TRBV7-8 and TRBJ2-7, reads GAGVSQSPRYKVAKRGQDVALRCDPISGHVSLFWYQQALGQGPEFLTYFQNEAQLDKSGLPSDRFFAERPEGSVSTLKIQRTQQEDSAVYLCASSLDRGTTYEQYFGPGTRLTVT.

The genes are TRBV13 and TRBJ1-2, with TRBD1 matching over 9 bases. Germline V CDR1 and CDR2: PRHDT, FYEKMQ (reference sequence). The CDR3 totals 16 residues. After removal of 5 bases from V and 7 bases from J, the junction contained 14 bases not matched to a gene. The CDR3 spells CASSPGQGSEGAGYTF. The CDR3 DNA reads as TGTGCCAGCAGCCCCGGACAGGGGTCAGAAGGGGCTGGCTACACCTTC.

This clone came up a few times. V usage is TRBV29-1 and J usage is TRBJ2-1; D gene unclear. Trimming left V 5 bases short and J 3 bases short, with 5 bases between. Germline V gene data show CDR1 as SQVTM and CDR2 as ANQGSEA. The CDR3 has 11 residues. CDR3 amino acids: CSVIVYNEQFF. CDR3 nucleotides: TGCAGCGTTATTGTCTACAATGAGCAGTTCTTC.

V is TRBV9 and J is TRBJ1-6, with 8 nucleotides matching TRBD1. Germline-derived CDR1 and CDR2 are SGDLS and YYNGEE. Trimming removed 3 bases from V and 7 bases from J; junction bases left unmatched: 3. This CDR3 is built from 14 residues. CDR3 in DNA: TGTGCCAGCAGCGCGGGACAGGAGAATTCACCCCTCCACTTT. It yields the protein CASSAGQENSPLHF.

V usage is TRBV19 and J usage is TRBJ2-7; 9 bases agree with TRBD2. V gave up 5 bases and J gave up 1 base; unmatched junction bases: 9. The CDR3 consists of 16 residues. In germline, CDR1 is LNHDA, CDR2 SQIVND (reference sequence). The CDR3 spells CASSAPGAGGSYEQYF. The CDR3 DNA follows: TGTGCCAGTAGTGCACCTGGAGCGGGGGGATCCTACGAGCAGTACTTC.

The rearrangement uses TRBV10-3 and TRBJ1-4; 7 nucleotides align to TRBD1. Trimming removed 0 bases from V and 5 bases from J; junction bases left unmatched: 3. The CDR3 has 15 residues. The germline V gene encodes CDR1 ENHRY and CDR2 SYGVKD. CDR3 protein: CAISESEGANEKLFF. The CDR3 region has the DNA TGTGCCATCAGTGAGTCAGAGGGGGCGAATGAAAAACTGTTTTTT.

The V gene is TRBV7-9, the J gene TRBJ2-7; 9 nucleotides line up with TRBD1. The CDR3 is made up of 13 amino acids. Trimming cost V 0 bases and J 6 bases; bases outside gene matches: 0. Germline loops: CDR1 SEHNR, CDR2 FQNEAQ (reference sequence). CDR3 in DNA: TGTGCCAGCAGCTTAGCGACAGGGGGCGAGCAGTACTTC. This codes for CASSLATGGEQYF.

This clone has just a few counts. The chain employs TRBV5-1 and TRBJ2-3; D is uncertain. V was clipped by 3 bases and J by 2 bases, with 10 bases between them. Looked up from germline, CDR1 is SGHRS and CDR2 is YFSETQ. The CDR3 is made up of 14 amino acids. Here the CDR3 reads CASSSTQSTDTQYF. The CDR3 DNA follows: TGCGCCAGCAGCTCGACACAATCCACAGATACGCAGTATTTT.

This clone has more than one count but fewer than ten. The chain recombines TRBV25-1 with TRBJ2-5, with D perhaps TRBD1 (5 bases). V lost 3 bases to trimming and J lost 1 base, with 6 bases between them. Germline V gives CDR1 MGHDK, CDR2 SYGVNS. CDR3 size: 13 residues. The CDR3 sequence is CASSDTGQETQYF. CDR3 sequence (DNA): TGTGCCAGCAGTGATACAGGCCAAGAGACCCAGTACTTC.

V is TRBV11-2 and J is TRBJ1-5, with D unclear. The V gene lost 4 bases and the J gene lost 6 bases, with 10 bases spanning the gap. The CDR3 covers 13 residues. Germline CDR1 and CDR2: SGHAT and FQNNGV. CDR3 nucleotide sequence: TGTGCCAGCAGCTATGATGACGTTCAGCCCCAGCATTTT. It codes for CASSYDDVQPQHF.

The CDR3 DNA reads TGCAGCGTTGAAGCAGGGGACATCTACGAGCAGTACTTC. It encodes CSVEAGDIYEQYF. The chain uses TRBV29-1 and TRBJ2-7, with D possibly matching TRBD1 (6 bases). The CDR3 length is 13 residues. Germline V gives CDR1 SQVTM, CDR2 ANQGSEA. Trimming shortened V by 1 base and J by 3 bases, and 10 bases separated the two germline ends.

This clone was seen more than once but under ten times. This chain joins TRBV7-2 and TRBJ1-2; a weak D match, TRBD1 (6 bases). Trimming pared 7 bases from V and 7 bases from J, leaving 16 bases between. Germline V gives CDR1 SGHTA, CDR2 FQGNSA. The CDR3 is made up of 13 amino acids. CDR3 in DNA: TGTGCCAGCAACGAAGGGGGGGCCTTTGGCTACACCTTC. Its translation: CASNEGGAFGYTF.

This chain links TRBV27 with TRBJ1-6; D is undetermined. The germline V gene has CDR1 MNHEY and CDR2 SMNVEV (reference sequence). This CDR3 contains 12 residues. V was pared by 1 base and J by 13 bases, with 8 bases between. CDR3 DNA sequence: TGTGCCAGCAGTTTATTCAGTGGTCCCCTCCACTTT. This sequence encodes CASSLFSGPLHF.

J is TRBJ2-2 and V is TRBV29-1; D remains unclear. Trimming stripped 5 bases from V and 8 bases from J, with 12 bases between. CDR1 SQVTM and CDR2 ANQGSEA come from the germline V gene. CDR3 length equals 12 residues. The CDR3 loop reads CSVLQPYGELFF. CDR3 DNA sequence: TGCAGCGTTCTCCAGCCCTATGGGGAGCTGTTTTTT.

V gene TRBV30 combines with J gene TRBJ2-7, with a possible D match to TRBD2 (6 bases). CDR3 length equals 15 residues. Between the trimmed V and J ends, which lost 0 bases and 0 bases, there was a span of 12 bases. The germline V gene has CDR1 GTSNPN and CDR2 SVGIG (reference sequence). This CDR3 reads CAWSVAGHNSYEQYF. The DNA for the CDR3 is TGTGCCTGGAGTGTGGCGGGGCATAACTCCTACGAGCAGTACTTC.

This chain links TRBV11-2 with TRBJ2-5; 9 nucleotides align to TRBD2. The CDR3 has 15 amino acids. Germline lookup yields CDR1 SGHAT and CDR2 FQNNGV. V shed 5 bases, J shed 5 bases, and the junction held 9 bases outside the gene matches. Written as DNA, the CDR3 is TGTGCCAGCAGCGCCGGGACTAGCCGTTTGGAGACCCAGTACTTC. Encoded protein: CASSAGTSRLETQYF.

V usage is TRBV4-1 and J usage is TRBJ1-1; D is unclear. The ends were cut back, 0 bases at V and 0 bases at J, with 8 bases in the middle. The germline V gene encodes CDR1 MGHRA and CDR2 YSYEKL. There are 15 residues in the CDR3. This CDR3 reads CASSQDPALNTEAFF. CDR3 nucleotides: TGCGCCAGCAGCCAAGATCCCGCCCTGAACACTGAAGCTTTCTTT.

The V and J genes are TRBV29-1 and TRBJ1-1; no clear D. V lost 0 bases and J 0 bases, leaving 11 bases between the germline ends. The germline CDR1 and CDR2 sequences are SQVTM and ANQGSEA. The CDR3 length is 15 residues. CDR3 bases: TGCAGCGTTGAAGACACTGTTCTTATGAACACTGAAGCTTTCTTT. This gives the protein CSVEDTVLMNTEAFF.